Included here is one T cell receptor (beta chain) sequence, with context. Data came from immunoSEQ multiplex PCR; TCRdb stores just in-frame clones and leaves some out. This sample carries 55,000 to 70,000 clones, around 76% of them seen once, and the ten largest clones take around 21%. This sample stems from a study of blood T cell repertoires in COVID-19. The V end lost 5 bases, the J end lost 4 bases, and 15 bases lay between the germline ends. CDR3 length equals 14 residues. In germline, CDR1 is SGHRS, CDR2 YFSETQ. The V call is TRBV5-1, the J call TRBJ1-2; D remains unclear. The source of this sequence is a woman aged 55-70 years with acute or convalescent COVID-19. The sample consisted of peripheral blood. CDR3 in DNA: TGCGCCAGCAGTGAGGGCAGGACGAGCTATGGCTACACCTTC. It translates to CASSEGRTSYGYTF.